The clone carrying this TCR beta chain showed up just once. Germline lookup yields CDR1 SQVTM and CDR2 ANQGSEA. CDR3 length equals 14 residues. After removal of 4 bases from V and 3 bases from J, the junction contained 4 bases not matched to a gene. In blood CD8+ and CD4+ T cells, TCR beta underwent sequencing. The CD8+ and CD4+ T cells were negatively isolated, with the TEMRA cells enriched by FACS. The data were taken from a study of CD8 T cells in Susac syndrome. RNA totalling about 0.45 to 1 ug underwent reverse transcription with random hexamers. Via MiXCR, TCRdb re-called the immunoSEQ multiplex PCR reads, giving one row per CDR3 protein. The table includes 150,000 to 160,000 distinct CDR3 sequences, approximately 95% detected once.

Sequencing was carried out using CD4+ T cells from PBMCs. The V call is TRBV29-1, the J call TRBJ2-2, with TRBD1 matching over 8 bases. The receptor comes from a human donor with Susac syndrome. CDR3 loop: CSVGTGTDTGELFF. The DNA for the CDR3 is TGCAGCGTTGGGACAGGGACGGACACCGGGGAGCTGTTTTTT.